These 16 T cell receptor beta chains came from one sample sequenced in a study of T cells in Graves' hyperthyroidism and ophthalmopathy. TCR beta CDR3 region amplification was performed from RNA transcripts. Initially, a first-round RT-PCR of the TCR CDR3 employed the HTBI primer set. TCRdb redid the calling of the multiplex PCR reads with MiXCR, one entry per CDR3 protein. The table has about 400,000 distinct CDR3 sequences, just under 25% seen once. Sample: blood. Every receptor here comes from a man aged 45-65 years with Graves' hyperthyroidism.

The chain employs TRBV6-2 or TRBV6-3 and TRBJ2-7, with 7 bases fitting TRBD2. The germline gives CDR1 MNHEY, CDR2 SVGEGT. Losses at the gene ends were 3 bases for V and 2 bases for J; bases not matched to a gene: 4. CDR3 size: 14 residues. The CDR3 region has the DNA TGTGCCAGCAGTTATGGGGACTATGCCTACGAGCAGTACTTC. The encoded protein is CASSYGDYAYEQYF.

A few counts support this clonotype. The gene calls are TRBV7-9 and TRBJ2-1; D remains ambiguous. CDR3 size: 11 residues. Germline lookup yields CDR1 SEHNR and CDR2 FQNEAQ (reference sequence). The germline V and J ends were trimmed by 10 bases and 8 bases, with 12 bases remaining between them. The CDR3 spells CANIAVDEQFF. The CDR3, as DNA: TGTGCCAACATAGCAGTCGATGAGCAGTTCTTC.

The rearrangement uses TRBV5-5 and TRBJ2-3; D perhaps matches TRBD2 (6 bases). The CDR3 consists of 13 residues. CDR1 SGHKS and CDR2 YYEKEE come from the germline V gene (reference sequence). V shed 2 bases and J shed 6 bases, with 10 bases lying between them. The CDR3 DNA reads as TGTGCCAGCAGCTTTCCGGGAGCTGATACGCAGTATTTT. Protein sequence: CASSFPGADTQYF.

This sequence joins TRBV19 and TRBJ1-5; no clear D. V lost 4 bases and J lost 3, with 10 bases in between. CDR1 LNHDA and CDR2 SQIVND come from the germline V gene (reference sequence). This CDR3 has 14 amino acids. This CDR3 is CASSTAEPNQPQHF. CDR3 nucleotide sequence: TGTGCCAGTAGTACGGCGGAACCCAATCAGCCCCAGCATTTT.

The J gene is TRBJ1-2, the V gene TRBV28; no reliable D call. The CDR3 length is 11 residues. Trimming took 8 bases from V and 4 from J, leaving 8 bases between them. CDR1 is MDHEN, CDR2 SYDVKM, per germline. This CDR3 is CASSTVYGYTF. As DNA, the CDR3 is TGTGCCAGCTCGACGGTCTATGGCTACACCTTC.

The chain joins TRBV12-3 or TRBV12-4 to TRBJ1-1, with D possibly being TRBD1 (5 bases). CDR3 length equals 14 residues. V lost 2 bases to trimming and J lost 2 bases, with 9 bases between them. The CDR3: CASSLQGYNTEAFF. In DNA form, the CDR3 reads TGTGCCAGCAGTTTACAGGGATATAACACTGAAGCTTTCTTT.

The J gene is TRBJ2-1, the V gene TRBV20-1; 12 bases align to TRBD2. V lost 3 bases, J lost 0 bases, and 15 bases stayed unmatched. Per the germline V gene, CDR1 is DFQATT and CDR2 is SNEGSKA (reference sequence). This CDR3 is 20 amino acids long. The CDR3 coding sequence is TGCAGTGCTAGTATTCTTCCGGGACTAGCGGGCTCCAGCTCCTACAATGAGCAGTTCTTC. This sequence encodes CSASILPGLAGSSSYNEQFF.

The DNA for the CDR3 is TGTGCTAGTGGTAACCGGGGCATCTACGAGCAGTACTTC. The encoded protein is CASGNRGIYEQYF. The V and J genes are TRBV12-5 and TRBJ2-7; tentatively, D is TRBD1 or TRBD2 (5 bases each). The CDR3 totals 13 residues. The germline CDR1 and CDR2 sequences are LGHNT and FRNRAP. V lost 5 bases and J 3 bases, leaving 11 bases between the germline ends.

This clonotype was observed at least ten times. This chain uses TRBV28 with TRBJ2-7; possibly TRBD2 for D (5 bases). The ends were cut back, 6 bases at V and 2 bases at J, with 20 bases in the middle. Germline V lookup: CDR1 MDHEN, CDR2 SYDVKM. The CDR3 totals 16 residues. CDR3 region: CASRTLGAVGPYEQYF. In nucleotides, the CDR3 is TGTGCCAGCAGAACCCTGGGAGCAGTCGGACCCTACGAGCAGTACTTC.

This clonotype was recorded a few times. The chain links TRBV7-9 to TRBJ2-7; TRBD2 matches at 8 bases. This CDR3 is 15 amino acids long. Germline loops: CDR1 SEHNR, CDR2 FQNEAQ (reference sequence). The trim removed 3 bases at V and 6 bases at J, leaving 10 bases unmatched. The CDR3 coding sequence is TGTGCCAGCAGCTTTAGCGGGACCCCCCGCACCGAGCAGTACTTC. It specifies CASSFSGTPRTEQYF. Full variable domain (rest looked up from reference TRBV7-9 and TRBJ2-7): DTGVSQNPRHKITKRGQNVTFRCDPISEHNRLYWYRQTLGQGPEFLTYFQNEAQLEKSRLLSDRFSAERPKGSFSTLEIQRTEQGDSAMYLCASSFSGTPRTEQYFGPGTRLTVT.

CDR3 sequence (DNA): TGTGCCAGCAGGGATCGGAACTACGAGCAGTACTTC. Translated: CASRDRNYEQYF. This chain links TRBV12-3 or TRBV12-4 with TRBJ2-7; no firm D call. V was clipped by 6 bases and J by 3 bases, with 9 bases between them. The CDR3 length is 12 residues.

This clonotype was counted a few times. The chain employs TRBV9 and TRBJ2-3; 8 nucleotides align to TRBD1. With V trimmed by 3 bases and J by 0 bases, 6 bases remained unmatched. CDR1 and CDR2 (germline): SGDLS, YYNGEE. The CDR3 has 16 residues. In DNA, the CDR3 is TGTGCCAGCAGCGGCCTCGACAGGGGAAGCACAGATACGCAGTATTTT. Its protein product is CASSGLDRGSTDTQYF.

This clonotype was seen ten or more times. The chain has TRBV12-3 or TRBV12-4 and TRBJ1-1, with a possible D match to TRBD1 (5 bases). This CDR3 is built from 12 residues. V lost 5 bases to trimming and J lost 7 bases, with 11 bases between them. CDR3 sequence reads: CASSTGTLEAFF. CDR3 coding DNA: TGTGCCAGCAGTACGGGGACCCTTGAAGCTTTCTTT.

A note on this clonotype: Germline and junction disagree at one end, which may indicate a read error. The chain carries TRBV6-1 and TRBJ1-5, with D maybe TRBD1 (6 bases). Per the germline V gene, CDR1 is MNHNS and CDR2 is SASEGT. This CDR3 contains 14 residues. The chain's CDR3 is CASSGLQGLQSQHF. The CDR3 DNA sequence: TGTGCCAGCAGCGGTTTACAGGGTCTTCAGTCCCAGCATTTT.

The sample holds a few counts of this clonotype. CDR3: CASGLGATDGSPLHF. CDR3 bases: TGTGCTAGTGGTTTGGGGGCTACAGATGGGTCACCCCTCCACTTT. The gene calls are TRBV12-5 and TRBJ1-6; D not resolved. The germline V gene encodes CDR1 LGHNT and CDR2 FRNRAP. V lost 1 base to trimming and J lost 10 bases, with 14 bases between them. The CDR3 is 15 amino acids.

The gene calls are TRBV6-1 and TRBJ2-2, with D perhaps TRBD1 (6 bases). The CDR3 has 14 residues. The V end was cut by 6 bases, the J end by 7 bases, with 15 bases between. CDR1 MNHNS and CDR2 SASEGT come from the germline V gene. The CDR3 nucleotides read TGTGCCAGCAGCCACAGGGAAGGTGGCGGGGAGCTGTTTTTT. Residues: CASSHREGGGELFF.